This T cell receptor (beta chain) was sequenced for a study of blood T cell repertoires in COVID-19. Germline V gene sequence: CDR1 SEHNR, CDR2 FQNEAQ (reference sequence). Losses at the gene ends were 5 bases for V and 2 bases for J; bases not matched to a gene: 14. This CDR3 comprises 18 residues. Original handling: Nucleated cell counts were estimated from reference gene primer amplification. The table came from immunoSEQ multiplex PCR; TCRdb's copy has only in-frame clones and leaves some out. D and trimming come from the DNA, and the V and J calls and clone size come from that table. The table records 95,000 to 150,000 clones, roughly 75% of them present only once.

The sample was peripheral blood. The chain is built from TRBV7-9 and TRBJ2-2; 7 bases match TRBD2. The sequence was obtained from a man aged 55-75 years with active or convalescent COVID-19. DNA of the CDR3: TGTGCCAGCAGCGTTCCCCGAGCGGGAATATTAAACACCGGGGAGCTGTTTTTT. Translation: CASSVPRAGILNTGELFF. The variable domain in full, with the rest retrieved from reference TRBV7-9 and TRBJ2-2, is DTGVSQNPRHKITKRGQNVTFRCDPISEHNRLYWYRQTLGQGPEFLTYFQNEAQLEKSRLLSDRFSAERPKGSFSTLEIQRTEQGDSAMYLCASSVPRAGILNTGELFFGEGSRLTVL.